The present T cell receptor beta chain was sequenced within a study of blood T cell repertoires in COVID-19 (dated by TCRdb to about 2020). Concerning the study at large: The collaborator samples originated in the United States, Italy and Spain and spanned the acute and convalescent phases of COVID-19. The prospective study material was composed of cDNA or gDNA derived from T cells, B-cell-depleted T cells, or PBMCs. Deeply sampled blood TCRbeta repertoires from subjects exposed to, actively infected with, or recovered from COVID-19 were included in the dataset. The repertoires were made available in a free public database intended to serve as a resource for research on the immune response to SARS-CoV-2. The samples were drawn from the first 160 participants of the ongoing ImmuneRACE study and from 950 to 1,500 subjects provided by 6 global collaborators. A de-identified subject ID, COVID-19 status, age in years and sex were almost always included in the sample metadata. Where available, HLA class I and class II types were obtained from metadata supplied by the sample provider rather than from assay-based typing. Results the study describes overall, beyond this receptor: The quantity of clinical and demographic metadata differed by source and by participant and was supplied without curation.

The germline V gene supplies CDR1 SGHTA and CDR2 FQGNSA. From the cysteine up to the phenylalanine, the CDR3 has a length of 16 residues. Only the CDR3 part of the read is kept: 48 bases, read in frame from the first base. At the junction V is shortened by 1 base and J by 2 bases; bases outside the gene matches: 3. For this clone: Its antigen is not yet known. Base qualities are not recorded, but no much larger clone differs from it by a single base.

The immunoSEQ Assay, a bias-controlled multiplex PCR, was used to amplify TCRbeta CDR3 regions from genomic DNA. The paper's processing steps were these. The number of nucleated cells in each sample was estimated from the amplification of reference gene primers within the assay. To quantify the absolute abundance of each unique TCRbeta CDR3 rearrangement, sequence reads were collapsed and filtered. For each sample, productive Simpson clonality was calculated by taking the square root of Simpson's diversity index across productive rearrangements. Entries here come from immuneACCESS through TCRdb and include only in-frame sequences with V and J called. Some clones fail to appear in such tables; in the studies checked, an unresolved V gene covers under half of the shortfall, and the cause of the remainder is unknown. Clonal size and the V and J genes are those of that table, whereas D and trimming came from the DNA. Across this sample there are about 180,000 clones, with around 85% seen only once. More than 20% of the sample rests with the top ten.

Whole blood was collected in K2EDTA tubes by collaborating institutions according to the institutions' own protocols. Collaborator samples were shipped for TCRbeta analysis as frozen whole blood, isolated PBMCs, or DNA extracted from either sample type. Material for sequencing was peripheral blood. The chain was built from TRBV7-2 and TRBJ2-5, with 11 bases matching TRBD2. This clonotype originated in a man between 65 and 79 years old with active or convalescent COVID-19. The nucleotides are TGTGCCAGCAGCTTAGGACTAGCGGGGCCTCAAGAGACCCAGTACTTC. It translates as CASSLGLAGPQETQYF.